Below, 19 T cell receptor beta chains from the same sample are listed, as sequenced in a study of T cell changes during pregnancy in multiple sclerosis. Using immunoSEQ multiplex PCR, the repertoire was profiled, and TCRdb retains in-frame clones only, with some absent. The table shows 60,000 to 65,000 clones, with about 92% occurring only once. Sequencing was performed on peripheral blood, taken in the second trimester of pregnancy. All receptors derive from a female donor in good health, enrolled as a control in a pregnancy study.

The CDR3 loop is CASSAAIAGGPSTDTQYF. The DNA for the CDR3 is TGTGCCAGCAGCGCCGCGATAGCGGGAGGGCCTAGCACAGATACGCAGTATTTT. The rearrangement links TRBV9 to TRBJ2-3, with 11 bases lining up with TRBD2. Looked up from germline, CDR1 is SGDLS and CDR2 is YYNGEE. The length of the CDR3 is 18 residues. V lost 3 bases and J lost 0; bases outside the gene matches: 9. Combining the CDR3 with reference TRBV9 and TRBJ2-3 gives the whole variable domain DSGVTQTPKHLITATGQRVTLRCSPRSGDLSVYWYQQSLDQGLQFLIQYYNGEERAKGNILERFSAQQFPDLHSELNLSSLELGDSALYFCASSAAIAGGPSTDTQYFGPGTRLTVL.

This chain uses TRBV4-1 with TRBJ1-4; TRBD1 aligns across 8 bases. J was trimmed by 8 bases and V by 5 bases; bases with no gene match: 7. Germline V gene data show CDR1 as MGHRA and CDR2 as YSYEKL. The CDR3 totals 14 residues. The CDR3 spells CASSFRGLGEKLFF. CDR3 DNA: TGCGCCAGCAGCTTCAGGGGGCTAGGGGAAAAACTGTTTTTT.

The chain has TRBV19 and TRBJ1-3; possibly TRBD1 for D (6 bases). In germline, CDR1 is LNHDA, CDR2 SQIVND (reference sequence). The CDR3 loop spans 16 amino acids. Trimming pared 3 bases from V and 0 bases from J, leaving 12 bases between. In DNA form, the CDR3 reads TGTGCCAGTAGTATTCAGGGGCCCACCTCTGGAAACACCATATATTTT. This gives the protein CASSIQGPTSGNTIYF. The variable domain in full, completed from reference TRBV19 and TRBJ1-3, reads DGGITQSPKYLFRKEGQNVTLSCEQNLNHDAMYWYRQDPGQGLRLIYYSQIVNDFQKGDIAEGYSVSREKKESFPLTVTSAQKNPTAFYLCASSIQGPTSGNTIYFGEGSWLTVV.

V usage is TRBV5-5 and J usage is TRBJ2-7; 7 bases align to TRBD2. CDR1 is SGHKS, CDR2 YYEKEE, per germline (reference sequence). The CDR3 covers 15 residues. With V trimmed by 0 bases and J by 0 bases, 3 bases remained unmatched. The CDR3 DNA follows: TGTGCCAGCAGCTTGGAAGGCGGGGGCTCCTACGAGCAGTACTTC. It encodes CASSLEGGGSYEQYF.

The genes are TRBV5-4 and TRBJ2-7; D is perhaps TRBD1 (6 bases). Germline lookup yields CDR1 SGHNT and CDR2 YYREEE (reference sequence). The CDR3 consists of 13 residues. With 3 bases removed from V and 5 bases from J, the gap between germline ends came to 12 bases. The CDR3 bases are TGTGCCAGCAGCTCGTTGACAGGTAACGAGCAGTACTTC. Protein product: CASSSLTGNEQYF. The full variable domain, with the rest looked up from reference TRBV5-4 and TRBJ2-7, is ETGVTQSPTHLIKTRGQQVTLRCSSQSGHNTVSWYQQALGQGPQFIFQYYREEENGRGNFPPRFSGLQFPNYSSELNVNALELDDSALYLCASSSLTGNEQYFGPGTRLTVT.

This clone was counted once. CDR3 region: CASSLGPSTDTQYF. The DNA of the CDR3 is TGTGCCAGCAGCTTAGGGCCTAGCACAGATACGCAGTATTTT. The chain combines TRBV11-1 with TRBJ2-3; D not certain. Germline CDR1 and CDR2: SGHAT and FQDESV (reference sequence). Deletions cut 1 base from V and 0 bases from J, with 5 bases between. This CDR3 region has 14 residues.

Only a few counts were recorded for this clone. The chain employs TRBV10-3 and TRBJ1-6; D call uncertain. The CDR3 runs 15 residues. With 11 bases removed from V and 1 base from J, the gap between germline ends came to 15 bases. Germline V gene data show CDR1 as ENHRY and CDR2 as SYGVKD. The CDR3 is CASMEGESYNSPLHF. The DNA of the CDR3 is TGTGCCTCTATGGAGGGAGAATCCTATAATTCACCCCTCCACTTT.

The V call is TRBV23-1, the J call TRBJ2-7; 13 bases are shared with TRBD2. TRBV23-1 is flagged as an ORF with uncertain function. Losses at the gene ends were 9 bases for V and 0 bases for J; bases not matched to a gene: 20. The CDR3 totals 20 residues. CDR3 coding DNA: TGCGCCAGGCAGGACAGTAGTAGGACTAGCGGGAGAGTCAGCTCCTACGAGCAGTACTTC. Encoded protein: CARQDSSRTSGRVSSYEQYF.

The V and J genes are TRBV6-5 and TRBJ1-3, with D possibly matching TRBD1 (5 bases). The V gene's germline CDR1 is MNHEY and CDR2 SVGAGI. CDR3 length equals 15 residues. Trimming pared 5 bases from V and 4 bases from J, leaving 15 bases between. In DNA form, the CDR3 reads TGTGCCAGCAGTAATCAGGGCCCCTGGGGAAACACCATATATTTT. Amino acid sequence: CASSNQGPWGNTIYF.

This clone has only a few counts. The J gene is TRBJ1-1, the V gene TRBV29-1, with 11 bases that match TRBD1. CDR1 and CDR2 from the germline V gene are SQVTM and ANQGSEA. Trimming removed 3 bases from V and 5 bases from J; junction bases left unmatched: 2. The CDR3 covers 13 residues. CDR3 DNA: TGCAGCGTTGAGGGACAGGGGGGAACTGAAGCTTTCTTT. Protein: CSVEGQGGTEAFF.

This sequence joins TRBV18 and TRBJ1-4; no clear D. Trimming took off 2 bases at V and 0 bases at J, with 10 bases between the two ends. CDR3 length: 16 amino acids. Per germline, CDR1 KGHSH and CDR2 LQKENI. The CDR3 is CASSPRHLATNEKLFF. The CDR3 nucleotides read TGTGCCAGCTCACCAAGACACCTTGCAACTAATGAAAAACTGTTTTTT.

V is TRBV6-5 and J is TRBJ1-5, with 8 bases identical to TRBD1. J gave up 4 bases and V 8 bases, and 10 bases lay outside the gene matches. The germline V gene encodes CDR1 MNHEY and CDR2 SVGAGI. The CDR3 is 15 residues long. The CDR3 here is CASQVRQGPNQPQHF. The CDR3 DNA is TGTGCCAGCCAAGTAAGACAGGGGCCTAATCAGCCCCAGCATTTT.

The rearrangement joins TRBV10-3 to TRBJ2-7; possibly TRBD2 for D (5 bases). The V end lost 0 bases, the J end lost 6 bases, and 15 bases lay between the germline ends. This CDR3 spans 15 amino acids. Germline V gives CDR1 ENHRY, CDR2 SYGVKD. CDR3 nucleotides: TGTGCCATCAGTGAGTCACGTCTTTCGGGAACCGAGCAGTACTTC. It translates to CAISESRLSGTEQYF.

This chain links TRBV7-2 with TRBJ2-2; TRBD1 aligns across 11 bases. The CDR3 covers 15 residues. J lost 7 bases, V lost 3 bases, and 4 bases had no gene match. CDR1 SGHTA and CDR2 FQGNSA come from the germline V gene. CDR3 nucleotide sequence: TGTGCCAGCAGCTTGGACAGGGGGCTAAACGGGGAGCTGTTTTTT. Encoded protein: CASSLDRGLNGELFF. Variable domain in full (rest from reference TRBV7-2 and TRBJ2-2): GAGVSQSPSNKVTEKGKDVELRCDPISGHTALYWYRQSLGQGLEFLIYFQGNSAPDKSGLPSDRFSAERTGGSVSTLTIQRTQQEDSAVYLCASSLDRGLNGELFFGEGSRLTVL.

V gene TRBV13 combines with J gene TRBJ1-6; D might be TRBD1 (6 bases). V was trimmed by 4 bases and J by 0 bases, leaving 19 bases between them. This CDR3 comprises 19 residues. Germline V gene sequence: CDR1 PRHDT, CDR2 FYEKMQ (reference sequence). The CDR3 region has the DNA TGTGCCAGCAGCTCCCGGGGGGCGCGAACAAGCTCCTATAATTCACCCCTCCACTTT. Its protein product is CASSSRGARTSSYNSPLHF. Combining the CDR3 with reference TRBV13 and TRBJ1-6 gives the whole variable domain AAGVIQSPRHLIKEKRETATLKCYPIPRHDTVYWYQQGPGQDPQFLISFYEKMQSDKGSIPDRFSAQQFSDYHSELNMSSLELGDSALYFCASSSRGARTSSYNSPLHFGNGTRLTVT.

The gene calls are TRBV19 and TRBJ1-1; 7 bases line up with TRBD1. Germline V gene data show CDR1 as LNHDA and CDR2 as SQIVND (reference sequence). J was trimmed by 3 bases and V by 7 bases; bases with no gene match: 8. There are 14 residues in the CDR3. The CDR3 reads CASTILDRDTEAFF. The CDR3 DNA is TGTGCCAGTACTATCCTTGACAGGGACACTGAAGCTTTCTTT.

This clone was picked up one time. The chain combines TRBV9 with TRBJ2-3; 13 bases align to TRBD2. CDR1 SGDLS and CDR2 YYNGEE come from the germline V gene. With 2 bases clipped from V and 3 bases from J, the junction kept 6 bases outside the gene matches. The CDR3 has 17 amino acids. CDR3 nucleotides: TGTGCCAGCAGCGTCGCGGCACTAGCGGGAGGGACAGATACGCAGTATTTT. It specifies CASSVAALAGGTDTQYF.

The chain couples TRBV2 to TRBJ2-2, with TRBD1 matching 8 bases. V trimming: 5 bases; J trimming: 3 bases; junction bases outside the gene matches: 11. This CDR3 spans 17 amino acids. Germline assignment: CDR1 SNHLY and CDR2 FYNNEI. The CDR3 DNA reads TGTGCCAGCAGTTGGACAGGGAGGTGGTTGGACACCGGGGAGCTGTTTTTT. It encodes CASSWTGRWLDTGELFF.

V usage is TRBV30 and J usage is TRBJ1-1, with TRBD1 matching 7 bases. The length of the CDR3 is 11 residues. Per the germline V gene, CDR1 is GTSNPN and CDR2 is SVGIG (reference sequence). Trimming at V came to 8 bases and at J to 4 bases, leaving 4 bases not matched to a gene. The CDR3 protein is CATNRGTEAFF. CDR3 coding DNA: TGTGCCACAAACAGGGGCACTGAAGCTTTCTTT.